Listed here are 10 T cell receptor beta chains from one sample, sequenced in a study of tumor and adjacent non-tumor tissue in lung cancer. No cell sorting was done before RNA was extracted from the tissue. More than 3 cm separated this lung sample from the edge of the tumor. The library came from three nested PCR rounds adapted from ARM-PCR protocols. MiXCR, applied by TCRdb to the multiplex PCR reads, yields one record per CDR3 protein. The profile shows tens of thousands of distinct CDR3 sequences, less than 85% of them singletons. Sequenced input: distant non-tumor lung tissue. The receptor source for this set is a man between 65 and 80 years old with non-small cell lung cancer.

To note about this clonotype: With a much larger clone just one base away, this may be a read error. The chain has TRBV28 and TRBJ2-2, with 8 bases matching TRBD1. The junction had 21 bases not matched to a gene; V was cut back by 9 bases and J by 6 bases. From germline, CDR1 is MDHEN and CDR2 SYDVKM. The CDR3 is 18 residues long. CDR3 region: CARSQLPPGGENAGELFF. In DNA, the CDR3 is TGTGCCAGGAGTCAACTACCACCAGGGGGCGAAAATGCCGGGGAGCTGTTTTTT.

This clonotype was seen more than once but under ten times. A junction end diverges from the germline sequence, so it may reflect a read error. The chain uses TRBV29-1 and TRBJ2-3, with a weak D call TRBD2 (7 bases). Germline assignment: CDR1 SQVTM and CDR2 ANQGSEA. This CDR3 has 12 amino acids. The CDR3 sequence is CSMGGATDTLYF. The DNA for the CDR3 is TGCAGTATGGGGGGGGCCACAGATACGCTGTATTTT.

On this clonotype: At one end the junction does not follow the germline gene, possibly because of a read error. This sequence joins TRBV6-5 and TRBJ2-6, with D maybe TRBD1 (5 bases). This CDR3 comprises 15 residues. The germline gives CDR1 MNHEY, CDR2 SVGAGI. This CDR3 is CVSSYDHSGANVLAF. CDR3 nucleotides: TGTGTCAGCAGTTACGACCACTCTGGGGCCAACGTCCTGGCTTTC.

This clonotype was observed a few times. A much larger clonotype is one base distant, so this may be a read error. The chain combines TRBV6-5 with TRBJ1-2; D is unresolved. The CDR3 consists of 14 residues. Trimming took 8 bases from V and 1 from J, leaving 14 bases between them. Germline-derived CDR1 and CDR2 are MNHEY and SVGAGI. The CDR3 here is CASSKRRDNYGYTF. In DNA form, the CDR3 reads TGTGCCAGCTCCAAACGGAGGGATAACTATGGCTACACCTTC.

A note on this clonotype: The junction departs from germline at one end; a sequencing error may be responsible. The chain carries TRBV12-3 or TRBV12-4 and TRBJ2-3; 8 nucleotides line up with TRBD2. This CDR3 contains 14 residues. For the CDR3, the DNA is TGTGTCAGCAGTTTCAGCGGGGGCACAGATACACAGTATTTT. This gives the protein CVSSFSGGTDTQYF.

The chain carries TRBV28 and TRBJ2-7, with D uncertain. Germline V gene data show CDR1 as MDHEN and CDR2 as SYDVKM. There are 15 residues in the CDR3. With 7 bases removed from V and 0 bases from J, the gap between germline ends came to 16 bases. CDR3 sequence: CASNSYKLPSYEQYF. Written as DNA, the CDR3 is TGTGCCAGCAATTCGTACAAACTGCCCTCCTACGAGCAGTACTTC.

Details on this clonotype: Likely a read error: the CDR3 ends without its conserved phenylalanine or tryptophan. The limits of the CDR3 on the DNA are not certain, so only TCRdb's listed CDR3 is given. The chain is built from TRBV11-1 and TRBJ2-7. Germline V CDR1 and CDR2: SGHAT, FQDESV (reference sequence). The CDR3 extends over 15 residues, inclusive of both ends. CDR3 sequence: CASSLEASTSHEQYS.

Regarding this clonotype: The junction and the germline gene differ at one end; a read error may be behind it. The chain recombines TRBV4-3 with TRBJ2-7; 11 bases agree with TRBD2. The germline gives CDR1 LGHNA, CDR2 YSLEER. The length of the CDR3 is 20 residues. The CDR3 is CVSSQEMGLADSGGSYEQYF. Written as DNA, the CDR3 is TGCGTCAGCAGCCAAGAAATGGGACTAGCGGATTCCGGCGGCTCCTACGAGCAGTACTTC.

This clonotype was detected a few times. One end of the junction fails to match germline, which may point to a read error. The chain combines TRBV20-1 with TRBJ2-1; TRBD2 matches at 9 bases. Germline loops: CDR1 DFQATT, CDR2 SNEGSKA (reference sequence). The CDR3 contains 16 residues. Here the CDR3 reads CSARDQERGVLNEQFF. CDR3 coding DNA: TGCAGTGCTAGAGACCAGGAGCGGGGGGTGTTAAATGAGCAGTTTTTC.

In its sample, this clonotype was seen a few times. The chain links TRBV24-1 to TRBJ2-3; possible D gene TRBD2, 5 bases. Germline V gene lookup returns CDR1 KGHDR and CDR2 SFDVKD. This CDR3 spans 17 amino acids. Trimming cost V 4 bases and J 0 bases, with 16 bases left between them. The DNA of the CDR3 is TGTGCCACCAGTGACCAAGCGGACCTTACTAGCACAGATACGCAGTATTTT. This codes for CATSDQADLTSTDTQYF.